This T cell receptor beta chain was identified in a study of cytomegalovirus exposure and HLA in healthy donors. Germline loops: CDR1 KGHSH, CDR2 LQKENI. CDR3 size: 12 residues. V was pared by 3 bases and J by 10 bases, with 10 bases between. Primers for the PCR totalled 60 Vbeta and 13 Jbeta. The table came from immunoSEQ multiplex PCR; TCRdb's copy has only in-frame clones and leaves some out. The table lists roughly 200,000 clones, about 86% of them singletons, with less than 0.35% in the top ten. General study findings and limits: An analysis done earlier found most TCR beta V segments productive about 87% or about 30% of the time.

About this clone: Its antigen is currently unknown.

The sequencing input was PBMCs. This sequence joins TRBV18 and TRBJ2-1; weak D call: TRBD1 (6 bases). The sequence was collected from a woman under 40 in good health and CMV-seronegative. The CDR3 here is CASSPNREEQFF. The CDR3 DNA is TGTGCCAGCTCACCTAACAGGGAAGAGCAGTTCTTC.